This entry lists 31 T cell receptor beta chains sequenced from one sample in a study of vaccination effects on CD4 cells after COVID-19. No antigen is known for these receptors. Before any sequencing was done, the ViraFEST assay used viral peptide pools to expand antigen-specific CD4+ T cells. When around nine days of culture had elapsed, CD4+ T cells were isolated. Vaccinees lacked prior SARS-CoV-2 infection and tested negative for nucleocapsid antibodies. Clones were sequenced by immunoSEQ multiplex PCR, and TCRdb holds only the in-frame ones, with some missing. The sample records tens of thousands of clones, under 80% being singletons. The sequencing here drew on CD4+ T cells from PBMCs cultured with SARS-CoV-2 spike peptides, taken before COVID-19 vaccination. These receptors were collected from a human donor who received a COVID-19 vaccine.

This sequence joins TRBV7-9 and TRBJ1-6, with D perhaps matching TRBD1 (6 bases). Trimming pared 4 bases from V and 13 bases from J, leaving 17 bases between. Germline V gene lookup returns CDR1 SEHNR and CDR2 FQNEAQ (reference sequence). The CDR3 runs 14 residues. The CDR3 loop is CASSWGATGAPLHF. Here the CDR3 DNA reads TGTGCCAGCAGCTGGGGGGCGACAGGTGCGCCCCTCCACTTT.

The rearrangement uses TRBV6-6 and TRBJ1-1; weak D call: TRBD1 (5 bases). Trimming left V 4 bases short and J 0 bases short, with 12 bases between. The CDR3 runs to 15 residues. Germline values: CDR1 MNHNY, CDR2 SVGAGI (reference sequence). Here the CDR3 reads CASSSQGDLNTEAFF. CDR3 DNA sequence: TGTGCCAGCAGTTCACAAGGGGACCTGAACACTGAAGCTTTCTTT.

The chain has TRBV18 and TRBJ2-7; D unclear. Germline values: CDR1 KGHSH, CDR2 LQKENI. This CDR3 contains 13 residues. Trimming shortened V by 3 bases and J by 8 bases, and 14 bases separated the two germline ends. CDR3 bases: TGTGCCAGCTCACCCTCTGCAGGTAGTAAGCAGTACGTC. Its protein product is CASSPSAGSKQYV.

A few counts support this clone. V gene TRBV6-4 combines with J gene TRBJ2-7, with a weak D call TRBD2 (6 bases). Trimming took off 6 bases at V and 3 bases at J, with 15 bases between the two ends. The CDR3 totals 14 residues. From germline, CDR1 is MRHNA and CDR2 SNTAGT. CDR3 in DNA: TGTGCCAGCAGAGAAATAGGGACTTTCTACGAGCAGTACGTC. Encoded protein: CASREIGTFYEQYV.

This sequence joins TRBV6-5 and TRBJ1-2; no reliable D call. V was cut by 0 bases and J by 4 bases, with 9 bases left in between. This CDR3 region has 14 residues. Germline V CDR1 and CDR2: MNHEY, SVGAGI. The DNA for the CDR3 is TGTGCCAGCAGTTACTCGAACACGGGCTATGGCTACACCTTC. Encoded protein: CASSYSNTGYGYTF.

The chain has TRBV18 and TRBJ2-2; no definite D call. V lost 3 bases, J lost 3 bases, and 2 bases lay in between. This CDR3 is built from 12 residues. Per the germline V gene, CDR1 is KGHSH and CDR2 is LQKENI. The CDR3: CASSPYTGELFF. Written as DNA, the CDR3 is TGTGCCAGCTCACCTTACACCGGGGAGCTGTTTTTT.

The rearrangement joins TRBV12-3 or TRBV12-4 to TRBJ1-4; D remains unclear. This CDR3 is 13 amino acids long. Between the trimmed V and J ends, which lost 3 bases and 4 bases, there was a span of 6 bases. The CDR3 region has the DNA TGTGCCAGCAGTTTCAGGATTAATGAAAAACTGTTTTTT. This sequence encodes CASSFRINEKLFF.

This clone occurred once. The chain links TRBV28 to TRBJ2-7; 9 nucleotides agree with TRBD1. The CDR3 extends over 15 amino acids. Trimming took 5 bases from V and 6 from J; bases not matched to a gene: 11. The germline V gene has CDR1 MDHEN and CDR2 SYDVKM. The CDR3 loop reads CASSTGGQGMSEQYV. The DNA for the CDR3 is TGTGCCAGCAGTACCGGGGGACAGGGTATGAGCGAGCAGTACGTC.

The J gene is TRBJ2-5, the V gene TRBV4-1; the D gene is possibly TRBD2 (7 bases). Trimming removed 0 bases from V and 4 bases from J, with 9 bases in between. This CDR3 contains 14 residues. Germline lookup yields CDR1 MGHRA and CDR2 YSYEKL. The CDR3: CASSQEGGAETQYF. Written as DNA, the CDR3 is TGCGCCAGCAGCCAAGAGGGGGGGGCAGAGACCCAGTACTTC.

CDR3 region: CASTGTGWNQPQHF. For the CDR3, the DNA is TGTGCCAGTACCGGGACAGGGTGGAATCAGCCCCAGCATTTT. This chain uses TRBV19 with TRBJ1-5; TRBD1 matches 9 bases. Per germline, CDR1 LNHDA and CDR2 SQIVND (reference sequence). The CDR3 contains 14 residues. Trimming at V came to 7 bases and at J to 4 bases, leaving 5 bases not matched to a gene.

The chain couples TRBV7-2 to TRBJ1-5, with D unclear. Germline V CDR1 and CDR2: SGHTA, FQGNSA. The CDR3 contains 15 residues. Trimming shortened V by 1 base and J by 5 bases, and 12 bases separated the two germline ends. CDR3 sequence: CASSLVWGPDQPQHF. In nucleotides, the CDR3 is TGTGCCAGCAGCTTAGTTTGGGGTCCCGATCAGCCCCAGCATTTT.

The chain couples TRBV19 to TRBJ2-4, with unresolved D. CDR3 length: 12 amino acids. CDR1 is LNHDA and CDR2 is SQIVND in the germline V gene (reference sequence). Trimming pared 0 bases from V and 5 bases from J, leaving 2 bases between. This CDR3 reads CASSIDENIQYF. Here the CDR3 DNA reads TGTGCCAGTAGTATAGATGAAAACATTCAGTACTTC.

CDR3 sequence (DNA): TGTGCCAGCAGCTTAAGGACAGGGTCTAATGAAAAACTGTTTTTT. It yields the protein CASSLRTGSNEKLFF. V and J are TRBV7-2 and TRBJ1-4; 8 bases line up with TRBD1. Losses at the gene ends were 2 bases for V and 3 bases for J; bases not matched to a gene: 2. Germline V lookup: CDR1 SGHTA, CDR2 FQGNSA. The CDR3 totals 15 residues.

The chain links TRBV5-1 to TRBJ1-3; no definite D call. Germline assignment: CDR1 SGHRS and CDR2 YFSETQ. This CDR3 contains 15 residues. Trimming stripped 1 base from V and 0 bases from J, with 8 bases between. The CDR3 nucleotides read TGCGCCAGCAGCTTGCCGGCCGACTCTGGAAACACCATATATTTT. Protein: CASSLPADSGNTIYF.

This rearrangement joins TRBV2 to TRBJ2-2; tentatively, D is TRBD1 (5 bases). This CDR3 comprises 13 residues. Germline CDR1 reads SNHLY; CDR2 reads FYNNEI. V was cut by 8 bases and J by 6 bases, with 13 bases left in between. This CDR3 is CASCFRVPGELFF. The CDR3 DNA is TGTGCCAGCTGTTTCAGGGTACCCGGGGAGCTGTTTTTT.

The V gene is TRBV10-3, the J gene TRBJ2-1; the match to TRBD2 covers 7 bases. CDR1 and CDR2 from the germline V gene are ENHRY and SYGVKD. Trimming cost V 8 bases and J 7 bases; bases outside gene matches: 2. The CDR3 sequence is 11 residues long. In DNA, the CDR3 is TGTGCCATCGGGGGGGGAAATGAGCAGTTCTTC. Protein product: CAIGGGNEQFF.

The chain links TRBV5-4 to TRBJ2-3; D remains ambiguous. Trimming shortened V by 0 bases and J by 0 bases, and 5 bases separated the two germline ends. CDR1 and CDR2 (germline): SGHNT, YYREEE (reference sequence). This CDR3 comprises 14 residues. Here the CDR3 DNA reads TGTGCCAGCAGCTTGGACCTAAGCACAGATACGCAGTATTTT. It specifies CASSLDLSTDTQYF.

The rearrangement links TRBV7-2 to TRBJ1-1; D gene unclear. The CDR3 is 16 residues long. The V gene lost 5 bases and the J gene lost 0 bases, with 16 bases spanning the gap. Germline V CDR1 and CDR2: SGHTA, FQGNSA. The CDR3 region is CASSPQTNRLNTEAFF. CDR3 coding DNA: TGTGCCAGCAGCCCACAAACTAACAGATTGAACACTGAAGCTTTCTTT.

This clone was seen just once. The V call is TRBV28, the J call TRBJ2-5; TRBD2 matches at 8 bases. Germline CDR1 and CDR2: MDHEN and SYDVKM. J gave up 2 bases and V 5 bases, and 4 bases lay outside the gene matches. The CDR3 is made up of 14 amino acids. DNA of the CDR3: TGTGCCAGCAGTACCTCTAGCGGGCAAGAGACCCAGTACTTC. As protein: CASSTSSGQETQYF.

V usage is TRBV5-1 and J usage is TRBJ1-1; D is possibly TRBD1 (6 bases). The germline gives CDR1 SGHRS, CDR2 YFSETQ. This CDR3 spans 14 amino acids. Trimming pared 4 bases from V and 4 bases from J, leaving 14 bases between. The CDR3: CASSGTLWGTEAFF. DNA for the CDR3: TGCGCCAGCAGCGGGACACTATGGGGCACTGAAGCTTTCTTT.

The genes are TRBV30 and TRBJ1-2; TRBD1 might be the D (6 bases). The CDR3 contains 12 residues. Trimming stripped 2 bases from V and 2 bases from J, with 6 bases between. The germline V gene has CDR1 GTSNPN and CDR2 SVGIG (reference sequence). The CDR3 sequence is CAWSQGNYGYTF. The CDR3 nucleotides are TGTGCCTGGAGTCAGGGGAACTATGGCTACACCTTC. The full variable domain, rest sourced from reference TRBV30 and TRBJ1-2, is SQTIHQWPATLVQPVGSPLSLECTVEGTSNPNLYWYRQAAGRGLQLLFYSVGIGQISSEVPQNLSASRPQDRQFILSSKKLLLSDSGFYLCAWSQGNYGYTFGSGTRLTVV.

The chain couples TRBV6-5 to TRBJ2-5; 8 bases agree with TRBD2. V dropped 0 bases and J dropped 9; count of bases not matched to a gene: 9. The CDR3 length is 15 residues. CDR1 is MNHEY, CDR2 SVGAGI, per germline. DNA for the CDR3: TGTGCCAGCAGTTACTCGAGCGGGGGCCCCTGGGCCCAGTACTTC. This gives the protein CASSYSSGGPWAQYF.

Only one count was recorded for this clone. The CDR3 spells CASSRGDTQYF. As DNA, the CDR3 is TGTGCCAGCAGCCGTGGAGATACGCAGTATTTT. The genes are TRBV3-1 (or the pseudogene TRBV3-2) and TRBJ2-3; D gene ambiguous. Trimming shortened V by 4 bases and J by 5 bases, and 4 bases separated the two germline ends. CDR1 is LGHDT and CDR2 is YNNKEL in the germline V gene (reference sequence). The CDR3 has 11 amino acids.

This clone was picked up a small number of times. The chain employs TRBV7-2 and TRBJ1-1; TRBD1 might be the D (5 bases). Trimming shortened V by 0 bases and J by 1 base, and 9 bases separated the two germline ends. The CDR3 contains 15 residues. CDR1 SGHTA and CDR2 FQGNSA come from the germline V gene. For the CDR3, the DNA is TGTGCCAGCAGCTTAGCCTTTGGGGGGAACACTGAAGCTTTCTTT. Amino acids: CASSLAFGGNTEAFF.

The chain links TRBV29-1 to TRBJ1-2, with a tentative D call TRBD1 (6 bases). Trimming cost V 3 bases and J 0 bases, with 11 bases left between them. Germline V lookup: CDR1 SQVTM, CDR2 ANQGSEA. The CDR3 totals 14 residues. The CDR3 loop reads CSVDRDTANYGYTF. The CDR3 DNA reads TGCAGCGTTGACAGGGACACCGCTAACTATGGCTACACCTTC.

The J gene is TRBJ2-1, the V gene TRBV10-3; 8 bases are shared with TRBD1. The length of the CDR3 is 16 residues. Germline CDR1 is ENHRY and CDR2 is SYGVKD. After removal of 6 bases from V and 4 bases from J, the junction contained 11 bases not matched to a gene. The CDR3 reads CAIRDDRGATYNEQFF. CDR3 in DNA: TGTGCCATCAGGGATGACAGGGGAGCGACTTACAATGAGCAGTTCTTC.

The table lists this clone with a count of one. CDR3 bases: TGTGCCACCCGGGCGGGGGGCTACACCGGGGAGCTGTTTTTT. Translated, it gives CATRAGGYTGELFF. This chain connects TRBV15 to TRBJ2-2, with TRBD2 matching over 8 bases. This CDR3 comprises 14 residues. CDR1 and CDR2 (germline): LNHNV, YYDKDF (reference sequence). J was trimmed by 3 bases and V by 8 bases; bases with no gene match: 5.

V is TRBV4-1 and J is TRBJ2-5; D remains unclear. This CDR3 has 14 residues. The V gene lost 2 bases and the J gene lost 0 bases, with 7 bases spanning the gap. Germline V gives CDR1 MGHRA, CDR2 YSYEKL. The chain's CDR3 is CASSQIRDQETQYF. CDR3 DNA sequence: TGCGCCAGCAGCCAAATCCGGGACCAAGAGACCCAGTACTTC.

CDR3 nucleotides: TGTGCCAGCAGTAGGACAGCGAACACTGAAGCTTTCTTT. Encoded protein: CASSRTANTEAFF. This chain joins TRBV6-5 and TRBJ1-1; tentatively, D is TRBD1 (6 bases). Germline V CDR1 and CDR2: MNHEY, SVGAGI. V was shortened by 5 bases and J by 1 base, with 8 bases between the two germline ends. The CDR3 runs to 13 residues.

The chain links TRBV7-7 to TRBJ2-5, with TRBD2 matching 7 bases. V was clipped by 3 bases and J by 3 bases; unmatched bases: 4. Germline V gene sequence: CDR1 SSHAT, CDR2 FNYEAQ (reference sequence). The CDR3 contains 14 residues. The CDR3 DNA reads TGTGCCAGCAGCTTGGCGGGGGAAAAAGAGACCCAGTACTTC. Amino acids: CASSLAGEKETQYF.

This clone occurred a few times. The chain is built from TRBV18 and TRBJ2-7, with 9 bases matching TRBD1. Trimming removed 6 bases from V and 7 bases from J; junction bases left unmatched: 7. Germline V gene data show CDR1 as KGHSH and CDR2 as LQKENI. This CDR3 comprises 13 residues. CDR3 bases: TGTGCCAGCTCGCCAAGGACAGGGGAAGAGCAGTACGTC. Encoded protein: CASSPRTGEEQYV.